The table lists the clone carrying this T cell receptor beta chain with many counts. Its specificity is not known. TCRdb passed the multiplex PCR reads through MiXCR, listing each CDR3 protein once. Of 170,000 or so distinct CDR3 sequences detected, approximately 30% appear once; the ten largest clones hold about 3.9%. Germline lookup yields CDR1 SEHNR and CDR2 FQNEAQ (reference sequence). The V end lost 5 bases, the J end lost 4 bases, and 14 bases lay between the germline ends. The CDR3 spans 14 residues. The sample belongs to a study of breast tumors, draining lymph nodes, adjacent tissues. Study-wide points: Most tumor T cells seemingly derive from lymph node, then expand in tumor. Tumor and nontumor repertoires were significantly more similar in luminal-like than in basal-like breast cancer. The lymph node origin of tumor T cells was framed as consistent with a hypothesis, not demonstrated. Tumor repertoires ranked between lymph nodes and nontumor tissue in diversity, with V and J gene preferences.

Axillary draining lymph nodes of breast cancer patients supplied the node samples. Input material: axillary lymph node tissue. This chain joins TRBV7-9 and TRBJ1-2; tentatively, D is TRBD1 (5 bases). This sequence originates from a female donor with breast cancer. Some clones in this sample may be carry-over from other donors' samples. The DNA for the CDR3 is TGTGCCAGCAGCCCAGGGTGGGAAATCTATGGCTACACCTTC. Its protein product is CASSPGWEIYGYTF. Filled out from reference TRBV7-9 and TRBJ1-2, the complete variable domain reads DTGVSQNPRHKITKRGQNVTFRCDPISEHNRLYWYRQTLGQGPEFLTYFQNEAQLEKSRLLSDRFSAERPKGSFSTLEIQRTEQGDSAMYLCASSPGWEIYGYTFGSGTRLTVV.